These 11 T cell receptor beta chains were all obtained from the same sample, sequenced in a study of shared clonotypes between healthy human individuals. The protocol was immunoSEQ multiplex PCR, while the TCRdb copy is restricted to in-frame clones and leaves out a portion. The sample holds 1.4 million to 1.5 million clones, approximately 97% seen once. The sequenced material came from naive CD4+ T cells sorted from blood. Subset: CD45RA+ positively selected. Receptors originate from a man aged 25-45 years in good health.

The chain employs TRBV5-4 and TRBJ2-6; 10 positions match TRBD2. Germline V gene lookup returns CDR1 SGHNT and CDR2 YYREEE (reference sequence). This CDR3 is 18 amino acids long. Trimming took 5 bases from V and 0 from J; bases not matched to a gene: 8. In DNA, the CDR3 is TGTGCCAGCAGTTCTCTAGCGGGAGAAAACTCTGGGGCCAACGTCCTGACTTTC. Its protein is CASSSLAGENSGANVLTF.

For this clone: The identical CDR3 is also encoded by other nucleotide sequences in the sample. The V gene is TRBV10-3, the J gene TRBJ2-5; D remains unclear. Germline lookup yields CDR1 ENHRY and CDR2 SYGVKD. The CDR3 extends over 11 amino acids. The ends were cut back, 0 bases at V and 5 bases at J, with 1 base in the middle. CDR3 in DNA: TGTGCCATCAGTGAGTCTGAGACCCAGTACTTC. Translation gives CAISESETQYF.

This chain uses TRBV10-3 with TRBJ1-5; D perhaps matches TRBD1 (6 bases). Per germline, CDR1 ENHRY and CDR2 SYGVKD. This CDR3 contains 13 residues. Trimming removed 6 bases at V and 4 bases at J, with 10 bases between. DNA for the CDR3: TGTGCCATCAGCGGACAGACGAATCAGCCCCAGCATTTT. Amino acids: CAISGQTNQPQHF.

CDR3 in amino acids: CASSMGQTPYNEQFF. For the CDR3, the DNA is TGTGCCAGCAGCATGGGACAGACTCCATACAATGAGCAGTTCTTC. The gene calls are TRBV7-6 and TRBJ2-1; TRBD1 agrees at 7 bases. Trimming removed 5 bases from V and 4 bases from J; junction bases left unmatched: 8. Germline V CDR1 and CDR2: SGHVS, FNYEAQ. This CDR3 has 15 residues.

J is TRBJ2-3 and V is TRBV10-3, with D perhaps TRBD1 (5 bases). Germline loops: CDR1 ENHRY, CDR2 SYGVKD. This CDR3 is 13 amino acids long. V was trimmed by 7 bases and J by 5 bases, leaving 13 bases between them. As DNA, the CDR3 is TGTGCCATCAAGGAGCAGGGAAAAGATACGCAGTATTTT. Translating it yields CAIKEQGKDTQYF.

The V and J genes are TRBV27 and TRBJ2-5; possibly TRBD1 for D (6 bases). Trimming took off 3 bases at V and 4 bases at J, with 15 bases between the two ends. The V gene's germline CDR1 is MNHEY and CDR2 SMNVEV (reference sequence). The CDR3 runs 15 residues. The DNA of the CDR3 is TGTGCCAGCAGTTTTTACGCTGGACAGCCAGAGACCCAGTACTTC. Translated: CASSFYAGQPETQYF.

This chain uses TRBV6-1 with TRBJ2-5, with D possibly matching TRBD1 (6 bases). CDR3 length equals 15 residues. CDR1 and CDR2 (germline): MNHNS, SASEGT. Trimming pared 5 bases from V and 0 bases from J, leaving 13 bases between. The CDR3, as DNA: TGTGCCAGCAGTCCCCGGGACACTTACCAAGAGACCCAGTACTTC. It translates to CASSPRDTYQETQYF.

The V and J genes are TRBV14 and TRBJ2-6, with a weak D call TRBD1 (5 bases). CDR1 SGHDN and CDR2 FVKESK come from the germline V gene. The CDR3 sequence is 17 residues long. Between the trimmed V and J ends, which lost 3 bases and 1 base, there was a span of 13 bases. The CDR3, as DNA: TGTGCCAGCAGCCATATGTGGGGCCGATCTGGGGCCAACGTCCTGACTTTC. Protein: CASSHMWGRSGANVLTF.

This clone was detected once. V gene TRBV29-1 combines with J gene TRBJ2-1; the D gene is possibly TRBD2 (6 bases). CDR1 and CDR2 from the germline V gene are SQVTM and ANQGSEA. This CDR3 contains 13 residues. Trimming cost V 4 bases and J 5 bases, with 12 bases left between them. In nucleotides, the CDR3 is TGCAGCGTTGCGGGACTGGGGGACAATGAGCAGTTCTTC. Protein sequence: CSVAGLGDNEQFF.

CDR3 DNA sequence: TGTGCCAGCAGTGAACAATGGGAAACGGGAGACAATGAGCAGTTCTTC. The encoded protein is CASSEQWETGDNEQFF. The chain recombines TRBV2 with TRBJ2-1, with D perhaps TRBD2 (6 bases). Looked up from germline, CDR1 is SNHLY and CDR2 is FYNNEI. The CDR3 spans 16 residues. V lost 2 bases and J 5 bases, leaving 16 bases between the germline ends. Full variable domain (rest looked up from reference TRBV2 and TRBJ2-1): EPEVTQTPSHQVTQMGQEVILRCVPISNHLYFYWYRQILGQKVEFLVSFYNNEISEKSEIFDDQFSVERPDGSNFTLKIRSTKLEDSAMYFCASSEQWETGDNEQFFGPGTRLTVL.

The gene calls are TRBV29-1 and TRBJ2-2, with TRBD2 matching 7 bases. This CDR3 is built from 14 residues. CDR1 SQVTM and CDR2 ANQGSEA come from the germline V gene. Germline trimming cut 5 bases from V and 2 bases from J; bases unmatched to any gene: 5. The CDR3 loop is CSVRPSGNTGELFF. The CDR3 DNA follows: TGCAGCGTTAGGCCTAGCGGAAACACCGGGGAGCTGTTTTTT.